This passage covers 32 T cell receptor beta chains from one sample sequenced in a study of T cells in Graves' hyperthyroidism and ophthalmopathy. Using RNA transcripts as the source, TCR beta CDR3 regions were amplified. First-round RT-PCR with HTBI primers amplified the TCR CDR3 region. TCRdb passed the multiplex PCR reads through MiXCR, listing each CDR3 protein once. The sample lists roughly 570,000 distinct CDR3 sequences; about half were seen once. The sample was peripheral blood or thyroid tissue (not recorded which). All receptors come from a woman younger than 30 with Graves' hyperthyroidism.

This clonotype was observed many times. The chain joins TRBV2 to TRBJ2-2; possible D gene TRBD2, 5 bases. This CDR3 comprises 16 residues. CDR1 is SNHLY, CDR2 FYNNEI, per germline. Trimming left V 3 bases short and J 1 base short, with 12 bases between. CDR3 DNA: TGTGCCAGCAGTGAGCCGACGGGGAAGAACACCGGGGAGCTGTTTTTT. It codes for CASSEPTGKNTGELFF.

This clonotype showed up many times. The V call is TRBV19, the J call TRBJ2-5, with D possibly matching TRBD2 (7 bases). The CDR3 runs 15 residues. Germline V gives CDR1 LNHDA, CDR2 SQIVND (reference sequence). V shed 5 bases and J shed 2 bases, with 15 bases lying between them. The CDR3: CASSHAGEGQETQYF. The CDR3 nucleotides read TGTGCCAGTAGTCACGCAGGGGAGGGGCAAGAGACCCAGTACTTC.

This clonotype was seen repeatedly, ten times or more. The chain links TRBV2 to TRBJ1-2; D remains unclear. The CDR3 has 13 amino acids. The V and J ends lost 10 bases and 2 bases respectively, with 14 bases between them. Germline CDR1 is SNHLY and CDR2 is FYNNEI. The CDR3 nucleotides are TGTGCCAACGGAGGGTTGGAGAACTATGGCTACACCTTC. Its protein is CANGGLENYGYTF.

The J gene is TRBJ2-5, the V gene TRBV29-1, with 10 nucleotides matching TRBD1. The CDR3 loop spans 16 amino acids. Germline CDR1 is SQVTM and CDR2 is ANQGSEA. V lost 8 bases and J lost 5; bases outside the gene matches: 17. In DNA form, the CDR3 reads TGCAGCCAAGTTCGGCTCGGGACAGGGGCGGGCGAGACCCAGTACTTC. Its protein product is CSQVRLGTGAGETQYF.

This clonotype was counted many times. V and J are TRBV2 and TRBJ1-5, with D unresolved. Trimming took off 4 bases at V and 7 bases at J, with 14 bases between the two ends. Per the germline V gene, CDR1 is SNHLY and CDR2 is FYNNEI. The CDR3 has 14 amino acids. This CDR3 reads CASSARVSGQPQHF. The CDR3 nucleotides read TGTGCCAGCAGTGCGAGGGTGTCGGGGCAGCCCCAGCATTTT. The variable domain in full, with the rest retrieved from reference TRBV2 and TRBJ1-5, is EPEVTQTPSHQVTQMGQEVILRCVPISNHLYFYWYRQILGQKVEFLVSFYNNEISEKSEIFDDQFSVERPDGSNFTLKIRSTKLEDSAMYFCASSARVSGQPQHFGDGTRLSIL.

The V and J genes are TRBV20-1 and TRBJ1-1, with D maybe TRBD1 (5 bases). CDR3 size: 15 residues. Deletions cut 2 bases from V and 0 bases from J, with 13 bases between. Germline V lookup: CDR1 DFQATT, CDR2 SNEGSKA (reference sequence). The CDR3 loop reads CSARHGAGLNTEAFF. The DNA for the CDR3 is TGCAGTGCTAGACATGGGGCGGGGTTGAACACTGAAGCTTTCTTT.

J is TRBJ2-7 and V is TRBV7-2; 10 nucleotides agree with TRBD1. V trimming: 8 bases; J trimming: 2 bases; junction bases outside the gene matches: 6. CDR1 is SGHTA and CDR2 is FQGNSA in the germline V gene. The CDR3 totals 14 residues. CDR3 DNA sequence: TGTGCCAGCGGGAGGGGGACAGGGGCCTACGAGCAGTACTTC. Its translation: CASGRGTGAYEQYF.

The table lists this clonotype with many counts. The chain employs TRBV6-2 or TRBV6-3 and TRBJ2-2, with a tentative D call TRBD2 (6 bases). Germline V lookup: CDR1 MNHEY, CDR2 SVGEGT. This CDR3 is built from 14 residues. V lost 7 bases and J 3 bases, leaving 12 bases between the germline ends. CDR3 nucleotides: TGTGCCAGCACTAGGGGAGGCCACACCGGGGAGCTGTTTTTT. This encodes CASTRGGHTGELFF.

The chain couples TRBV7-2 to TRBJ1-2; 8 bases line up with TRBD1. V lost 5 bases to trimming and J lost 0 bases; unmatched junction nucleotides: 5. Germline V gene sequence: CDR1 SGHTA, CDR2 FQGNSA. This CDR3 has 15 residues. The CDR3 region is CASSRPGGSNYGYTF. DNA for the CDR3: TGTGCCAGCAGCCGTCCAGGGGGCTCTAACTATGGCTACACCTTC.

This clonotype was counted many times. The chain combines TRBV2 with TRBJ1-1, with D possibly TRBD1 on 5 matching bases. This CDR3 is 13 amino acids long. Germline V gene lookup returns CDR1 SNHLY and CDR2 FYNNEI. V lost 6 bases and J 4 bases, leaving 12 bases between the germline ends. CDR3 sequence (DNA): TGTGCCAGCAGAGACGGGACCCTCACTGAAGCTTTCTTT. Translated, it gives CASRDGTLTEAFF.

The sample holds one count of this clonotype. The junction departs from the called germline gene at one end, perhaps through a read error. The V call is TRBV5-5, the J call TRBJ2-1; D might be TRBD2 (5 bases). Germline-derived CDR1 and CDR2 are SGHKS and YYEKEE (reference sequence). This CDR3 region has 14 residues. This chain's CDR3 is CASSPQAQRNEQFF. DNA of the CDR3: TGCGCCAGCAGCCCCCAGGCCCAGCGGAATGAGCAGTTCTTC.

The chain combines TRBV29-1 with TRBJ2-7, with a possible D match to TRBD2 (6 bases). CDR1 is SQVTM, CDR2 ANQGSEA, per germline. CDR3 length: 16 amino acids. V dropped 4 bases and J dropped 2 bases, with 21 bases sitting between them. The CDR3: CSVVAMGTGSAYEQYF. The CDR3 DNA reads TGCAGCGTTGTAGCGATGGGTACCGGGAGTGCCTACGAGCAGTACTTC.

V and J are TRBV7-2 and TRBJ2-7, with 7 positions matching TRBD1. Germline CDR1 reads SGHTA; CDR2 reads FQGNSA. Losses at the gene ends were 0 bases for V and 7 bases for J; bases not matched to a gene: 9. The CDR3 loop spans 15 amino acids. For the CDR3, the DNA is TGTGCCAGCAGCTTAGCGGCACAGGGGTGGAATGAGCAGTACTTC. This codes for CASSLAAQGWNEQYF. The complete variable domain, with remaining parts taken from reference TRBV7-2 and TRBJ2-7, reads GAGVSQSPSNKVTEKGKDVELRCDPISGHTALYWYRQSLGQGLEFLIYFQGNSAPDKSGLPSDRFSAERTGGSVSTLTIQRTQQEDSAVYLCASSLAAQGWNEQYFGPGTRLTVT.

This clonotype was seen many times. The rearrangement joins TRBV19 to TRBJ2-5; 7 nucleotides align to TRBD1. Germline V gene lookup returns CDR1 LNHDA and CDR2 SQIVND (reference sequence). This CDR3 has 15 residues. The V segment lost 3 bases and the J segment 2 bases; nucleotides outside the gene matches: 6. CDR3 sequence: CASSIDRVKQETQYF. CDR3 sequence (DNA): TGTGCCAGTAGTATTGACAGGGTTAAGCAAGAGACCCAGTACTTC.

A word on this clonotype: This may be a read error: a much more frequent sequence differs by one nucleotide. This chain links TRBV5-4 with TRBJ2-5; 7 positions match TRBD2. V was clipped by 0 bases and J by 9 bases; unmatched bases: 14. The CDR3 consists of 16 residues. Germline CDR1 is SGHNT and CDR2 is YYREEE (reference sequence). The CDR3: CASSLGGGGPSEAQYF. The CDR3 DNA is TGTGCCAGCAGCTTGGGGGGGGGAGGCCCTAGTGAGGCCCAGTACTTC. Full variable domain (remainder filled in from reference TRBV5-4 and TRBJ2-5): ETGVTQSPTHLIKTRGQQVTLRCSSQSGHNTVSWYQQALGQGPQFIFQYYREEENGRGNFPPRFSGLQFPNYSSELNVNALELDDSALYLCASSLGGGGPSEAQYFGPGTRLLVL.

The chain recombines TRBV3-1 with TRBJ2-7; 13 nucleotides line up with TRBD2. J was trimmed by 6 bases and V by 1 base; bases with no gene match: 0. The CDR3 runs 14 residues. Germline values: CDR1 LGHDT, CDR2 YNNKEL (reference sequence). CDR3 region: CASSQGTSGSEQYF. The CDR3 coding sequence is TGTGCCAGCAGCCAAGGGACTAGCGGGAGCGAGCAGTACTTC.

This chain joins TRBV5-1 and TRBJ2-3; 10 nucleotides align to TRBD1. The V and J ends lost 0 bases and 5 bases, in that order; junction bases with no gene match: 3. Germline values: CDR1 SGHRS, CDR2 YFSETQ. The CDR3 is made up of 15 amino acids. The CDR3 loop reads CASSLEGTGVDTQYF. In nucleotides, the CDR3 is TGCGCCAGCAGCTTGGAGGGGACAGGGGTAGATACGCAGTATTTT.

This chain links TRBV4-1 with TRBJ2-5; TRBD1 might be the D (6 bases). The CDR3 length is 16 residues. Germline V lookup: CDR1 MGHRA, CDR2 YSYEKL. The V and J ends lost 2 bases and 0 bases respectively, with 13 bases between them. The CDR3 nucleotides read TGCGCCAGCAGCCAATCGGGACATTCGTACCAAGAGACCCAGTACTTC. This sequence encodes CASSQSGHSYQETQYF.

Here the CDR3 DNA reads TGTGCCAGCAGTTTATTTGGAGAGCCCGGTAATTCACCCCTCCACTTT. Its translation is CASSLFGEPGNSPLHF. The V gene is TRBV27, the J gene TRBJ1-6; D is unclear. The CDR3 totals 16 residues. Trimming cost V 1 base and J 6 bases, with 13 bases left between them. Per germline, CDR1 MNHEY and CDR2 SMNVEV (reference sequence).

This clonotype was detected many times. V is TRBV12-3 or TRBV12-4 and J is TRBJ1-5, with D maybe TRBD1 (6 bases). V lost 1 base, J lost 6 bases, and 7 bases lay in between. This CDR3 spans 13 amino acids. DNA of the CDR3: TGTGCCAGCAGTTTAGACAGGGCTCAGCCCCAGCATTTT. It translates to CASSLDRAQPQHF.

To note about this clonotype: A much larger clonotype is one base distant, so this may be a read error. Lacking the conserved final phenylalanine or tryptophan, this CDR3 likely reflects a read error. The chain has TRBV4-3 and TRBJ1-5; maybe TRBD1 (5 bases). The germline CDR1 and CDR2 sequences are LGHNA and YSLEER. The V gene lost 0 bases and the J gene lost 6 bases, with 15 bases spanning the gap. The CDR3 extends over 16 amino acids. The CDR3 reads CASSQDGQGYGQPQHL. CDR3 bases: TGCGCCAGCAGCCAAGATGGGCAGGGATACGGTCAGCCCCAGCATCTT.

The V and J genes are TRBV3-1 and TRBJ2-5, with a tentative D call TRBD1 (6 bases). Germline V CDR1 and CDR2: LGHDT, YNNKEL (reference sequence). CDR3 length: 18 amino acids. The V and J ends lost 0 bases and 1 base respectively, with 18 bases between them. CDR3: CASSQEVSGTGPQETQYF. The CDR3 region has the DNA TGTGCCAGCAGCCAAGAAGTTTCTGGAACAGGGCCCCAAGAGACCCAGTACTTC.

This rearrangement joins TRBV6-1 to TRBJ2-3; 9 nucleotides line up with TRBD1. CDR3 length: 16 residues. CDR1 and CDR2 from the germline V gene are MNHNS and SASEGT. Trimming took 2 bases from V and 4 from J; bases not matched to a gene: 7. The CDR3 loop is CASSEWSGQGSDTQYF. CDR3 bases: TGTGCCAGCAGTGAATGGTCGGGACAGGGTTCAGATACGCAGTATTTT.

The table lists this clonotype with many counts. The genes are TRBV7-8 and TRBJ2-5, with TRBD2 identical over 12 bases. Per germline, CDR1 SGHVS and CDR2 FQNEAQ. V trimming: 2 bases; J trimming: 5 bases; junction bases outside the gene matches: 0. This CDR3 has 14 amino acids. CDR3 in DNA: TGTGCCAGCAGCTTAACTAGCGGGAGGGAGACCCAGTACTTC. Translating gives CASSLTSGRETQYF.

A word on this clonotype: The CDR3 carries no conserved terminal phenylalanine or tryptophan, so it likely arises from a read error. The chain is built from TRBV12-3 or TRBV12-4 and TRBJ2-5; perhaps D is TRBD1 or TRBD2 (5 bases each). CDR3 length equals 13 residues. V lost 6 bases and J 9 bases, leaving 17 bases between the germline ends. CDR3 DNA sequence: TGTGCCAGCAGCCTCGGGGACCAAGGATCCCAGTACCTC. Translating it yields CASSLGDQGSQYL.

Details on this clonotype: A junction end diverges from the germline sequence, so it may reflect a read error. The J gene is TRBJ1-3, the V gene TRBV7-9; D is perhaps TRBD1 (5 bases). In germline, CDR1 is SEHNR, CDR2 FQNEAQ (reference sequence). The length of the CDR3 is 13 residues. CDR3 protein: CASSLAPGNTVYF. The CDR3 coding sequence is TGTGCCAGCAGCTTAGCGCCAGGGAACACCGTATATTTT.

This clonotype was counted ten times or more. V and J are TRBV11-2 and TRBJ1-6, with TRBD1 as a possible D gene (5 bases). Per the germline V gene, CDR1 is SGHAT and CDR2 is FQNNGV. This CDR3 contains 18 residues. Trimming removed 3 bases from V and 7 bases from J, with 22 bases in between. This CDR3 reads CASSLFLAGPSENSPLHF. The CDR3 bases are TGTGCCAGCAGCTTGTTTCTGGCAGGGCCAAGTGAAAATTCACCCCTCCACTTT.

Turning to this clonotype: The junction departs from germline at one end; a sequencing error may be responsible. This chain connects TRBV19 to TRBJ2-7; D call uncertain. The length of the CDR3 is 13 residues. CDR1 LNHDA and CDR2 SQIVND come from the germline V gene (reference sequence). Here the CDR3 reads CVSSIDRAYEQYF. The CDR3 DNA reads TGTGTCAGTAGTATAGATCGGGCTTACGAGCAGTACTTC.

The rearrangement links TRBV2 to TRBJ1-5; no definite D call. Between the trimmed V and J ends, which lost 4 bases and 4 bases, there was a span of 14 bases. From germline, CDR1 is SNHLY and CDR2 FYNNEI. The CDR3 runs 15 residues. CDR3 DNA: TGTGCCAGCAGTGCAAGCGTCCCTCTTAATCAGCCCCAGCATTTT. Translating it yields CASSASVPLNQPQHF.

CDR3 bases: TGTGCCATCAGTGGGGGACAGGGCGGGGAGACCCAGTACTTC. This codes for CAISGGQGGETQYF. V gene TRBV10-3 combines with J gene TRBJ2-5; 9 nucleotides agree with TRBD1. J gave up 5 bases and V 4 bases, and 5 bases lay outside the gene matches. Germline assignment: CDR1 ENHRY and CDR2 SYGVKD. The CDR3 is made up of 14 amino acids.

The chain carries TRBV12-3 or TRBV12-4 and TRBJ2-5; 9 positions match TRBD1. The CDR3 length is 14 residues. V lost 1 base, J lost 5 bases, and 2 bases stayed unmatched. CDR3 sequence: CASSLGDRVETQYF. The CDR3 region has the DNA TGTGCCAGCAGTTTAGGGGACAGGGTGGAGACCCAGTACTTC.

The chain carries TRBV6-1 and TRBJ2-7, with TRBD1 matching 7 bases. V was pared by 3 bases and J by 0 bases, with 5 bases of the junction left unmatched. This CDR3 spans 15 amino acids. CDR1 and CDR2 (germline): MNHNS, SASEGT. CDR3 coding DNA: TGTGCCAGCAGTGACCCGGGACAGTTCTCCTACGAGCAGTACTTC. Its translation is CASSDPGQFSYEQYF.